This record looks at one TCR beta chain sequence and its context. Its antigen is still unknown. Some clones are missing from TCRdb's copy, which holds only in-frame ones; the method was immunoSEQ multiplex PCR. The sample has fewer than 200,000 clones; 90% are singletons. Germline V gene sequence: CDR1 LGHDT, CDR2 YNNKEL (reference sequence). The CDR3 extends over 18 amino acids. V was pared by 8 bases and J by 2 bases, with 28 bases between. This sample is drawn from a study of T cell responses to AZD1222 COVID-19 vaccine. Study findings and constraints: Among the donors, most were white British and more were female, and clonal diversity was possibly underestimated. Spike was spanned by vaccine-associated CD4 TCRs, which were dominant at 160-218 and 743-854. Of spike-specific TCRs, nearly half reportedly target regions left unmutated in variants. Just a handful of AZD1222 recipients were seropositive at baseline.

Sample: peripheral blood, taken 28 days after the second dose of the MenACWY control vaccine. The sequence was obtained from an adult who received the MenACWY meningococcal vaccine as a control. This chain joins TRBV3-1 (or the pseudogene TRBV3-2) and TRBJ2-7; the D gene is possibly TRBD1 (5 bases). The CDR3 DNA is TGTGCCAGCTTATTCGAGCGACTCAGGGAACTTGGGGCCTACGAGCAGTACTTC. Protein product: CASLFERLRELGAYEQYF.